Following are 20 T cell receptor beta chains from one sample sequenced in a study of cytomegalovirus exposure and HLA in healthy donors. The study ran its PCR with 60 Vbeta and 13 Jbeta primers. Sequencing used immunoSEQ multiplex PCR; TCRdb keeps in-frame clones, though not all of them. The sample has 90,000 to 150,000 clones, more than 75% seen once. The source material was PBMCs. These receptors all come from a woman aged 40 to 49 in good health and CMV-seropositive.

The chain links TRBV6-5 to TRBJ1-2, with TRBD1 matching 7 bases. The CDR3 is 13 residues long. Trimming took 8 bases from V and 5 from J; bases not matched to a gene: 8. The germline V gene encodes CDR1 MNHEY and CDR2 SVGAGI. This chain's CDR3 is CASRQGGGYGYTF. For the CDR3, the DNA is TGTGCCAGCCGACAGGGCGGAGGGTATGGCTACACCTTC.

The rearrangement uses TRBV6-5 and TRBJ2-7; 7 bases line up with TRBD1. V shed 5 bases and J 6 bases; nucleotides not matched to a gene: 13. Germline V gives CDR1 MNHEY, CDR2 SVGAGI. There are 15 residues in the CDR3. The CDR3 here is CASSPPTTGASEQYF. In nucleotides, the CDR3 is TGTGCCAGCAGTCCCCCCACCACAGGGGCTAGCGAGCAGTACTTC.

CDR3 protein: CASSLSFARCNEQFF. DNA of the CDR3: TGCGCCAGCAGCTTGAGTTTTGCGCGTTGCAATGAGCAGTTCTTC. This sequence joins TRBV5-1 and TRBJ2-1, with unresolved D. The V and J ends lost 1 base and 6 bases respectively, with 14 bases between them. The CDR3 length is 15 residues. Germline loops: CDR1 SGHRS, CDR2 YFSETQ.

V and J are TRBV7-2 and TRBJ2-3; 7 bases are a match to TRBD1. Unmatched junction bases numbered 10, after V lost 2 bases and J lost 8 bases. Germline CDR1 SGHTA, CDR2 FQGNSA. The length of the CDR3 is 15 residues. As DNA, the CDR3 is TGTGCCAGCAGCTTATGGAGCAGGGGGTTAGGTACGCAGTATTTT. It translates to CASSLWSRGLGTQYF.

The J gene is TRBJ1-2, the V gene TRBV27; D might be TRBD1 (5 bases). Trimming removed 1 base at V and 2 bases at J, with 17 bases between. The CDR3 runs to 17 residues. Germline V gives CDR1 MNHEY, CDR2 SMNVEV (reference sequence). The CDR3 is CASSLLGVGGTNYGYTF. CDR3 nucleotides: TGTGCCAGCAGTTTATTGGGGGTTGGGGGGACGAACTATGGCTACACCTTC.

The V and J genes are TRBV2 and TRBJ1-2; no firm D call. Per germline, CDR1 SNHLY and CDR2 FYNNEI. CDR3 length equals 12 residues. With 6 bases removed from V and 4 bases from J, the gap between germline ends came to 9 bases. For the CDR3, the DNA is TGTGCCAGCAGACCCGACACCTATGGCTACACCTTC. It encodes CASRPDTYGYTF.

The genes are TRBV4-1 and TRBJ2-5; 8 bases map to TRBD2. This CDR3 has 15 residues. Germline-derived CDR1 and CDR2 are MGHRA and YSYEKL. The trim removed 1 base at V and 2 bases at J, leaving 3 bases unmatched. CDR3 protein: CASSQVGGGQETQYF. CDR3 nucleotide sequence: TGCGCCAGCAGCCAAGTCGGGGGGGGGCAAGAGACCCAGTACTTC.

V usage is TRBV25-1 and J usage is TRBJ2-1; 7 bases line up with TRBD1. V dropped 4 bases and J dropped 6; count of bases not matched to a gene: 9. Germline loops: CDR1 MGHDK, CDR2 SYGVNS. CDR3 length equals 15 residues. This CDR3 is CASSGPRDRRNEQFF. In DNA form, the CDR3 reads TGTGCCAGCAGTGGACCCAGGGACAGACGCAATGAGCAGTTCTTC. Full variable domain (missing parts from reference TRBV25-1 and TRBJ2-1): EADIYQTPRYLVIGTGKKITLECSQTMGHDKMYWYQQDPGMELHLIHYSYGVNSTEKGDLSSESTVSRIRTEHFPLTLESARPSHTSQYLCASSGPRDRRNEQFFGPGTRLTVL.

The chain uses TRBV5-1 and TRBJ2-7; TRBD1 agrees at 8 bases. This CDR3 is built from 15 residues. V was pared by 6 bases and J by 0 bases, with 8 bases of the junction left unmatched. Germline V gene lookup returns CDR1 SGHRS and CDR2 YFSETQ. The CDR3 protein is CASKIGGQVSYEQYF. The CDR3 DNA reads TGCGCCAGCAAAATCGGGGGACAGGTCTCCTACGAGCAGTACTTC.

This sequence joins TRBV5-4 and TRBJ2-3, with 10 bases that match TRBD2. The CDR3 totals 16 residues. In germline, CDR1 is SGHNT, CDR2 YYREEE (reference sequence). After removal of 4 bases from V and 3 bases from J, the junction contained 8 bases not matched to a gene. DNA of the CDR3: TGTGCCAGCAGCCTGCCTAGCGGGAGACGAACAGATACGCAGTATTTT. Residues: CASSLPSGRRTDTQYF.

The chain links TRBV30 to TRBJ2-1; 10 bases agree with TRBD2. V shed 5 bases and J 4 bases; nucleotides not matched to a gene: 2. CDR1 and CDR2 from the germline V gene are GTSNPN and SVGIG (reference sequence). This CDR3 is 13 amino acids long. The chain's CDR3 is CAWGLAEYNEQFF. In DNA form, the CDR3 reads TGTGCCTGGGGACTAGCGGAATACAATGAGCAGTTCTTC.

In DNA, the CDR3 is TGTGCCGGTCAAGGGGGGACAGGGGCCTACGAGCAGTACTTC. Protein product: CAGQGGTGAYEQYF. The chain links TRBV6-1 to TRBJ2-7; 10 nucleotides match TRBD1. With V trimmed by 11 bases and J by 2 bases, 9 bases remained unmatched. The CDR3 is 14 amino acids. The germline V gene encodes CDR1 MNHNS and CDR2 SASEGT.

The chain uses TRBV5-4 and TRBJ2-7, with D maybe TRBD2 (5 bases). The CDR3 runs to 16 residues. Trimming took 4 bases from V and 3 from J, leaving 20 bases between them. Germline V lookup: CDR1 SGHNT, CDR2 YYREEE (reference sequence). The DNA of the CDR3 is TGTGCCAGCAGCCTCTCCCGAGGGCCGGGGAGCTACGAGCAGTACTTC. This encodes CASSLSRGPGSYEQYF.

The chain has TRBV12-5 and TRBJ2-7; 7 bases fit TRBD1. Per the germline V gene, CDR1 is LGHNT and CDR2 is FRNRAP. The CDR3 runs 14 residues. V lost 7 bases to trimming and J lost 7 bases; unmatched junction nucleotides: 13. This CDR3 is CASASTGVGWEQYF. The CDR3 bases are TGTGCTAGTGCCTCCACAGGGGTGGGGTGGGAGCAGTACTTC.

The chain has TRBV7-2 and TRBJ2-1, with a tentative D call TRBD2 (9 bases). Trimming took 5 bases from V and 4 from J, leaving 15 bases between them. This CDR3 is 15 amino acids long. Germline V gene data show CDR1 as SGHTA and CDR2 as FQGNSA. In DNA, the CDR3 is TGTGCCAGCAGCCAGGGGGCGGGGGGGTACAATGAGCAGTTCTTC. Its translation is CASSQGAGGYNEQFF.

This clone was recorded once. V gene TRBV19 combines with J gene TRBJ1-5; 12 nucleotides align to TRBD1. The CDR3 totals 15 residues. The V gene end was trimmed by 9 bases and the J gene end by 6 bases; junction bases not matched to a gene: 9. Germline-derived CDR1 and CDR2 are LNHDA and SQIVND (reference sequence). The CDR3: CASFPGQGASQPQHF. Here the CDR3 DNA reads TGTGCCAGCTTCCCGGGACAGGGGGCTAGTCAGCCCCAGCATTTT. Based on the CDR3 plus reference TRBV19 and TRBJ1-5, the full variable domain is DGGITQSPKYLFRKEGQNVTLSCEQNLNHDAMYWYRQDPGQGLRLIYYSQIVNDFQKGDIAEGYSVSREKKESFPLTVTSAQKNPTAFYLCASFPGQGASQPQHFGDGTRLSIL.

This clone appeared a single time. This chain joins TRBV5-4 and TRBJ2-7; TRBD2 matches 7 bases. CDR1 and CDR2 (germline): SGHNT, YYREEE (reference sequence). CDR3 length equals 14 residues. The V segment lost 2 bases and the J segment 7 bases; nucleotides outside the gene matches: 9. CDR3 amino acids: CASSFPGGAQEQYF. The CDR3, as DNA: TGTGCCAGCAGCTTCCCGGGGGGAGCCCAGGAGCAGTACTTC.

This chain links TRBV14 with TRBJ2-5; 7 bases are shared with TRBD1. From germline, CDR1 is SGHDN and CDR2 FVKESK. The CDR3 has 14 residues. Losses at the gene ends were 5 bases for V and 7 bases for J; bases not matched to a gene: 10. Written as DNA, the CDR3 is TGTGCCAGCAGCTTAACGACAGGGTTGGGGACCCAGTACTTC. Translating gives CASSLTTGLGTQYF.

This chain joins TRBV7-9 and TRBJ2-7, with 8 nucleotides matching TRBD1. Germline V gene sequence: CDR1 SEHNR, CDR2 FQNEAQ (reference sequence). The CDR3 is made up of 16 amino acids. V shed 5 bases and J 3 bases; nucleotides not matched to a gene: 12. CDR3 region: CASSRRTGTILYEQYF. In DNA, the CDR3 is TGTGCCAGCAGCCGGCGGACAGGGACCATTCTCTACGAGCAGTACTTC.

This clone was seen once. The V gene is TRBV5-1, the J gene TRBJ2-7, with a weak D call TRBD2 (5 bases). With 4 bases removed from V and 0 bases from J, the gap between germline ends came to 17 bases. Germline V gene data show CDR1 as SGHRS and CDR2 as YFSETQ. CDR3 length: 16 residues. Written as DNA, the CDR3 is TGCGCCAGCAGCCCCGGCCGGCAGGCGGGCTCCTACGAGCAGTACTTC. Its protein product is CASSPGRQAGSYEQYF. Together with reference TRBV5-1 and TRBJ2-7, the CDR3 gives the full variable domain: KAGVTQTPRYLIKTRGQQVTLSCSPISGHRSVSWYQQTPGQGLQFLFEYFSETQRNKGNFPGRFSGRQFSNSRSEMNVSTLELGDSALYLCASSPGRQAGSYEQYFGPGTRLTVT.